The clone carrying this T cell receptor (beta chain) was counted between two and nine times. Antigen specificity is unknown. The CDR3 sequence is 14 residues long. Germline V CDR1 and CDR2: LGHNT, FRNRAP. The V and J ends lost 6 bases and 0 bases respectively, with 9 bases between them. Clones were sequenced by immunoSEQ multiplex PCR, and TCRdb holds only the in-frame ones, with some missing. The data hold roughly 48,000 clones, with approximately 80% observed a single time. This specimen comes from a study of T cells in localized non-small cell lung cancer. Study-wide results and limits: Appearance in adjacent lung was seen for a median around 58 of the top 100 tumor clones. T cell clonality was highest in uninvolved adjacent lung, above tumor.

The TCR sequence derives from a man between 40 and 70 years old with stage I squamous cell lung carcinoma. This material consisted of peripheral blood, taken before any cancer treatment. The V call is TRBV12-5, the J call TRBJ2-1, with D uncertain. Here the CDR3 reads CASGAASSYNEQFF. The CDR3 DNA follows: TGTGCTAGTGGGGCGGCTAGCTCCTACAATGAGCAGTTCTTC.